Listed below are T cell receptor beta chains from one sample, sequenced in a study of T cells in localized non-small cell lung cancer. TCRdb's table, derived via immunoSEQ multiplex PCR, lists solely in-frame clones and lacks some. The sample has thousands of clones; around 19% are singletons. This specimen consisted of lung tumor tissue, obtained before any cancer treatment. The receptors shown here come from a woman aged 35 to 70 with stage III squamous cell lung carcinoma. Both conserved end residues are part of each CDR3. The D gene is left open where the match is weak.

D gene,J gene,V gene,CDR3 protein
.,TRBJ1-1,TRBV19,CASSIERGTEAFF
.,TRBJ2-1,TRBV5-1,CASRRDEAYNEQFF
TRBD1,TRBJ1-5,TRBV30,CAWSGRDRGRQPQHF
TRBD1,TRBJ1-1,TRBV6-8,CASSTGGPITEAFF
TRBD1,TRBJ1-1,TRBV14,CASSQPGQGIEAFF
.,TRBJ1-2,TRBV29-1,CSVERVQSYGYTF
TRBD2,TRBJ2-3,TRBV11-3,CASSLTASGSGTDTQYF
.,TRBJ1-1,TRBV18,CASSRRTEMNTEAFF
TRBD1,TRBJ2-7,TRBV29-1,CSVEVGETGDTYEQYF
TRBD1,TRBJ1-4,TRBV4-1,CASSPTGANEKLFF
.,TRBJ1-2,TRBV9,CASSSAPLGEYGYTF
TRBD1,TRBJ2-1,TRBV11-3,CASSPRDRTYNEQFF
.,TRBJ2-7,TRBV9,CASSVGLGGDYEQYF
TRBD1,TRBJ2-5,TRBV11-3,CASSPQLRTGDETQYF
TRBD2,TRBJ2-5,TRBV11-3,CASSLESGSWETQYF
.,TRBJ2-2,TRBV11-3,CASSLGGGTANTGELFF
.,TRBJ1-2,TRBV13,CASSLGRMNYGYTF
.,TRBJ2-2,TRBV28,CASSFPERSTGELFF
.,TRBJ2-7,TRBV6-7,CASSYSGRDFVSYEQYF
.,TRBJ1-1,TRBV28,CASSLWTGGEAFF
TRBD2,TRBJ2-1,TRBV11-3,CASSLAGGSYFNEQFF
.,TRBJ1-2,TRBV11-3,CASSPGGPGGYGYTF
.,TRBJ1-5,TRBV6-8,CASSYDGFPNQPQHF
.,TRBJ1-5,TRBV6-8,CASSSHGQSRVNQPQHF
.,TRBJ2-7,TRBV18,CASSPLRGGSYEQYF
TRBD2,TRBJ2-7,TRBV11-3,CASSRGGQIYEQYF
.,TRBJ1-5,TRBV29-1,CSVAGGGNQPQHF
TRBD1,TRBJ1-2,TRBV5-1,CASSPGQAYYGYTF
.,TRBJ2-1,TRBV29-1,CSVEARDRSSYNEQFF
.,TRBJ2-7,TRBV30,CAWSVPLLGEQYF
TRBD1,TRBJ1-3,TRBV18,CASSGTGPFSGNTIYF
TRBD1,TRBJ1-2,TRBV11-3,CASSHAGTGYYGYTF
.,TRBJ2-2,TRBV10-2,CASIFGPPEFGELFF
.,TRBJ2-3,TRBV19,CASSIERMGGTDTQYF
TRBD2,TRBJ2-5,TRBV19,CASSIEGAGEETQYF
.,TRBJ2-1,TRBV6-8,CASSYSGVVREQFF
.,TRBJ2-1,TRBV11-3,CASSETLGRGGGSNEQFF
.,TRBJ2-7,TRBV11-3,CASSLDPTETYEQYF
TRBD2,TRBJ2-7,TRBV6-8,CASSYMGGTYEQYF
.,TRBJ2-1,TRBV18,CASSLIREDNEQFF
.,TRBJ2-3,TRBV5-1,CASSLWDSTDTQYF
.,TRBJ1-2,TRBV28,CASSSSPQGYTF
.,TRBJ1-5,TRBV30,CAWSVIAGAGQPQHF
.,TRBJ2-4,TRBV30,CAWSIGASGSIQYF
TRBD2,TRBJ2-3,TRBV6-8,CASSFPLRIGLAGDPDTQYF
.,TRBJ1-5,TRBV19,CASSLHTRPGGNQPQHF
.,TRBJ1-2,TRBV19,CASSITEHGDGYTF